This is a list of T cell receptor beta chains from one sample in a study of siplizumab effects on memory and regulatory T cells. Generated by immunoSEQ multiplex PCR, the TCRdb table keeps only in-frame clones and is missing some. The table shows just under 85,000 clones, with about 87% occurring only once. Sequenced: Tregs sorted from blood. These receptors originate from a human donor in good health. Each CDR3 is given with its conserved first and last residue. The D gene is left open where the match is weak. Clone size is stated in some rows and not others, as once, few, many or a class when expanded.

D gene: .
clone size: .
J gene: TRBJ1-1
V gene: TRBV5-4
CDR3 DNA: TGTGCCAGCAGCTTGGTGAGGTCGGCCGAAGCTTTCTTT
CDR3 protein: CASSLVRSAEAFF

D gene: TRBD1
clone size: .
J gene: TRBJ1-2
V gene: TRBV19
CDR3 DNA: TGTGCCAGTAGTCGACAGGGATATGGCTACACCTTC
CDR3 protein: CASSRQGYGYTF

D gene: TRBD2
clone size: .
J gene: TRBJ2-5
V gene: TRBV4-3
CDR3 DNA: TGCGCCAGCAGCCAAGAAGTAGCGGGGGGTATCTATGGGGAGACCCAGTACTTC
CDR3 protein: CASSQEVAGGIYGETQYF

D gene: TRBD2
clone size: .
J gene: TRBJ2-7
V gene: TRBV6-6
CDR3 DNA: TGTGCCAGCAGTTACTCGGGTACTAGCGGGGGGACCTTTTTC
CDR3 protein: CASSYSGTSGGTFF

D gene: TRBD1
clone size: .
J gene: TRBJ2-3
V gene: TRBV5-8
CDR3 DNA: TGTGCCAGCAGCCCGGACAGGGGTAGGGATACGCAGTATTTT
CDR3 protein: CASSPDRGRDTQYF

D gene: TRBD1
clone size: .
J gene: TRBJ2-7
V gene: TRBV9
CDR3 DNA: TGTGCCAGCAGCGTAGCCCCGGGCCCGACAGGGGCCTACGAGCAGTACTTC
CDR3 protein: CASSVAPGPTGAYEQYF

D gene: .
clone size: .
J gene: TRBJ1-1
V gene: TRBV30
CDR3 DNA: TGTGCCTGGCGCGGGAACACTGAAGCTTTCTTT
CDR3 protein: CAWRGNTEAFF

D gene: TRBD1
clone size: .
J gene: TRBJ2-2
V gene: TRBV27
CDR3 DNA: TGTGCCAGCAGTCGCCGGACAGGGCCCGGGGAGCTGTTTTTT
CDR3 protein: CASSRRTGPGELFF

D gene: .
clone size: .
J gene: TRBJ1-4
V gene: TRBV6-5
CDR3 DNA: TGTGCCAGCAGTTGGGGGGGGCCAACTAATGAAAAACTGTTTTTT
CDR3 protein: CASSWGGPTNEKLFF

D gene: .
clone size: .
J gene: TRBJ2-2
V gene: TRBV6-5
CDR3 DNA: TGTGCCAGCAGCCGGGACCGGGTCACCGGGGAGCTGTTTTTT
CDR3 protein: CASSRDRVTGELFF

D gene: .
clone size: .
J gene: TRBJ1-5
V gene: TRBV6-4
CDR3 DNA: TGTGCCAGCAGTGAACAGGACAATCAGCCCCAGCATTTT
CDR3 protein: CASSEQDNQPQHF

D gene: .
clone size: .
J gene: TRBJ2-2
V gene: TRBV11-3
CDR3 DNA: TGTGCCAGCAGCCCGGGCGTCGGAGGGTTCACCGGGGAGCTGTTTTTT
CDR3 protein: CASSPGVGGFTGELFF

D gene: .
clone size: .
J gene: TRBJ1-1
V gene: TRBV5-1
CDR3 DNA: TGCGCCAGCAGCATGAACACTGAAGCTTTCTTT
CDR3 protein: CASSMNTEAFF

D gene: .
clone size: .
J gene: TRBJ2-3
V gene: TRBV5-8
CDR3 DNA: TGTGCCAGCAGCTTTCAGGATTCCACAGATACGCAGTATTTT
CDR3 protein: CASSFQDSTDTQYF

D gene: TRBD2
clone size: .
J gene: TRBJ2-3
V gene: TRBV2
CDR3 DNA: TGTGCCAGCTTTGGAAGCGGGGTGGGCACAGATACGCAGTATTTT
CDR3 protein: CASFGSGVGTDTQYF

D gene: TRBD1
clone size: .
J gene: TRBJ2-5
V gene: TRBV5-1
CDR3 DNA: TGCGCCAGCGGGGCGACAGGGGCCTCGAGGGAGACCCAGTACTTC
CDR3 protein: CASGATGASRETQYF

D gene: .
clone size: .
J gene: TRBJ2-5
V gene: TRBV5-1
CDR3 DNA: TGCGCCAGCAGCCAAGAGACCCAGTACTTC
CDR3 protein: CASSQETQYF

D gene: .
clone size: .
J gene: TRBJ2-7
V gene: TRBV10-1
CDR3 DNA: TGCGCCAGCAGTGACGGCCCCCCGACCTACGAGCAGTACTTC
CDR3 protein: CASSDGPPTYEQYF

D gene: .
clone size: .
J gene: TRBJ2-5
V gene: TRBV4-2
CDR3 DNA: TGTGCCAGCAGCCAAGTACAGGAACGGGAGACCCAGTACTTC
CDR3 protein: CASSQVQERETQYF

D gene: TRBD2
clone size: .
J gene: TRBJ2-3
V gene: TRBV5-1
CDR3 DNA: TGCGCCAGCAGCACTGGACTAGCGGGGACTAGCACAGATACGCAGTATTTT
CDR3 protein: CASSTGLAGTSTDTQYF

D gene: .
clone size: .
J gene: TRBJ2-3
V gene: TRBV6-5
CDR3 DNA: TGTGCCAGCAGTCGGGAGCCCACAGATACGCAGTATTTT
CDR3 protein: CASSREPTDTQYF

D gene: .
clone size: .
J gene: TRBJ1-1
V gene: TRBV11-2
CDR3 DNA: TGTGCCAGCAGAGGAGGTACGTCAAGGCAAGCTTTCTTT
CDR3 protein: CASRGGTSRQAFF

D gene: .
clone size: once
J gene: TRBJ1-2
V gene: TRBV7-7
CDR3 DNA: TGTGCCAGCAGCCCTCTCATGACTCCGAGTGGCTACACCTTC
CDR3 protein: CASSPLMTPSGYTF

D gene: .
clone size: once
J gene: TRBJ2-7
V gene: TRBV5-6
CDR3 DNA: TGTGCCAGCAGCTCCCCGTTGGGGGAGCGGTCCTACGAGCAGTACTTC
CDR3 protein: CASSSPLGERSYEQYF

D gene: TRBD1
clone size: .
J gene: TRBJ1-5
V gene: TRBV23-1
CDR3 DNA: TGCGCCAGCAGTCATCCTGACAGGGGCGGCAATCAGCCCCAGCATTTT
CDR3 protein: CASSHPDRGGNQPQHF

D gene: .
clone size: .
J gene: TRBJ1-5
V gene: TRBV2
CDR3 DNA: TGTGCCAGCAGTGTGGGGAGGTATCAGCCCCAGCATTTT
CDR3 protein: CASSVGRYQPQHF

D gene: TRBD1
clone size: .
J gene: TRBJ1-3
V gene: TRBV9
CDR3 DNA: TGTGCCAGCAGCGTTGACAGGGGTATGAACACCATATATTTT
CDR3 protein: CASSVDRGMNTIYF

D gene: .
clone size: .
J gene: TRBJ1-1
V gene: TRBV6-5
CDR3 DNA: TGTGCCAGCAGGCCAACAGGGTGGGGCACTGAAGCTTTCTTT
CDR3 protein: CASRPTGWGTEAFF